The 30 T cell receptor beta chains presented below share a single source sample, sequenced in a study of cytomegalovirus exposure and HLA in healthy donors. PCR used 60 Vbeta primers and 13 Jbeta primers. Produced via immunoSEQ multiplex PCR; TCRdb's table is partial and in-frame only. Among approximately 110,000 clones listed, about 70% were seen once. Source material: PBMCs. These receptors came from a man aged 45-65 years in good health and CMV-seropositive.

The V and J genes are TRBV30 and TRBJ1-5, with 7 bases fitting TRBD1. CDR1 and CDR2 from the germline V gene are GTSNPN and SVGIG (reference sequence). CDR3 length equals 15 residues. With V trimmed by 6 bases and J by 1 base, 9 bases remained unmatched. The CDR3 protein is CACGTVVWSNQPQHF. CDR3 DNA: TGTGCCTGTGGGACAGTCGTTTGGAGCAATCAGCCCCAGCATTTT.

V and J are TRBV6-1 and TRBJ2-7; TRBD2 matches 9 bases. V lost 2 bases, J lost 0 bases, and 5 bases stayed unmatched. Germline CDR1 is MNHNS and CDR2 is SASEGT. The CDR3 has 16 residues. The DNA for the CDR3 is TGTGCCAGCAGTGAATGGTTTAGCGGGAGCTCCTACGAGCAGTACTTC. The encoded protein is CASSEWFSGSSYEQYF.

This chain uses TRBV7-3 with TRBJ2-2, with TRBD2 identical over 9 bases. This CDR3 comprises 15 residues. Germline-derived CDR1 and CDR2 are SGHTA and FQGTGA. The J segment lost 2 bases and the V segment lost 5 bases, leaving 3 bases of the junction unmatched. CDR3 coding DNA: TGTGCCAGCAGCAGGCGGGGGGGAAACACCGGGGAGCTGTTTTTT. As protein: CASSRRGGNTGELFF.

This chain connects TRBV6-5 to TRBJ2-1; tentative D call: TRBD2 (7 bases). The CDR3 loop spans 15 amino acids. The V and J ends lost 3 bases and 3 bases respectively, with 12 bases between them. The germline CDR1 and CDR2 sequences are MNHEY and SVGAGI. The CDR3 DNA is TGTGCCAGCAGTTATGGGGGGGGCAACTACAATGAGCAGTTCTTC. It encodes CASSYGGGNYNEQFF.

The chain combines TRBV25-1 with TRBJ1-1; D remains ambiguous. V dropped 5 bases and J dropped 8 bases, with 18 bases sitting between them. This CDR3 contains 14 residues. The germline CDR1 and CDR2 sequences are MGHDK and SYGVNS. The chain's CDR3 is CASSSDSGLDEAFF. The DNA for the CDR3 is TGTGCCAGCAGTTCGGATTCGGGTCTTGACGAAGCTTTCTTT.

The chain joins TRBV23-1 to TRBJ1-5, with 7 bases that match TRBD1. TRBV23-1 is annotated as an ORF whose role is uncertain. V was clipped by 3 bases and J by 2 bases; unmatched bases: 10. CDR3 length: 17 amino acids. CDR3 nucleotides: TGCGCCAGCAGTCACCGCGGGCCTACAGGGGGCAATCAGCCCCAGCATTTT. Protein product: CASSHRGPTGGNQPQHF.

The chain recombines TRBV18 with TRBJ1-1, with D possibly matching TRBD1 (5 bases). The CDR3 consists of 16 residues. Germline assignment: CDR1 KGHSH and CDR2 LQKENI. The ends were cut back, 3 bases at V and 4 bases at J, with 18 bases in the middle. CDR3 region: CASSPLGGIGGTEAFF. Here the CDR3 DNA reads TGTGCCAGCTCACCTCTGGGGGGAATAGGAGGCACTGAAGCTTTCTTT.

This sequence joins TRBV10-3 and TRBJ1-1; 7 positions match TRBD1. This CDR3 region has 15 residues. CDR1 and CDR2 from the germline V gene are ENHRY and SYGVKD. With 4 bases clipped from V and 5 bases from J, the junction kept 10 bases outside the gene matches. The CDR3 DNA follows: TGTGCCATCAGTGCAAGCTCAGGGGGAAGTACTGAAGCTTTCTTT. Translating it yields CAISASSGGSTEAFF.

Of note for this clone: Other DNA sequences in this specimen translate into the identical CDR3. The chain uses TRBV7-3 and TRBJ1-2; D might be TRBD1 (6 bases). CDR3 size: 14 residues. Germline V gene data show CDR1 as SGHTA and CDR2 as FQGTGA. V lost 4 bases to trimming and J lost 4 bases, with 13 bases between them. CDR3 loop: CASSSGGAGYGYTF. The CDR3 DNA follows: TGTGCCAGCAGCTCCGGGGGGGCAGGCTATGGCTACACCTTC. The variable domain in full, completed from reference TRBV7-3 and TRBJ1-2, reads GAGVSQTPSNKVTEKGKYVELRCDPISGHTALYWYRQSLGQGPEFLIYFQGTGAADDSGLPNDRFFAVRPEGSVSTLKIQRTERGDSAVYLCASSSGGAGYGYTFGSGTRLTVV.

In DNA form, the CDR3 reads TGTGCCAGCTCACCGGACAGGGAATCGAACACCATATATTTT. Amino acid sequence: CASSPDRESNTIYF. V and J are TRBV18 and TRBJ1-3, with 8 bases lining up with TRBD1. V lost 3 bases, J lost 7 bases, and 5 bases stayed unmatched. The CDR3 consists of 14 residues. The germline gives CDR1 KGHSH, CDR2 LQKENI.

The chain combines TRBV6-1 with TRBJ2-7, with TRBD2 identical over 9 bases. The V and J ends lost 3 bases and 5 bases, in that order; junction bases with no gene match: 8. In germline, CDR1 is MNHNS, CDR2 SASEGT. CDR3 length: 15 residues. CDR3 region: CASSDYSGGQDEQYF. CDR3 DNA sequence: TGTGCCAGCAGTGATTATAGCGGGGGCCAGGACGAGCAGTACTTC.

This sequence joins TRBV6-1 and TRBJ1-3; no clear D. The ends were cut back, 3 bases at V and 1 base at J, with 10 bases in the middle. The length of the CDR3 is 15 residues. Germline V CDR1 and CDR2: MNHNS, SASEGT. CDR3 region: CASSEIWPSGNTIYF. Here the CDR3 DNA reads TGTGCCAGCAGTGAGATTTGGCCATCTGGAAACACCATATATTTT.

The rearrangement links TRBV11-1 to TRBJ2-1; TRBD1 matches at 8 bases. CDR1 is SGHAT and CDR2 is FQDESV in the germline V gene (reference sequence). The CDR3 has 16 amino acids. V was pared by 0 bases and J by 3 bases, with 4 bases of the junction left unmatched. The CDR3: CASSLAGTGRYNEQFF. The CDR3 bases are TGTGCCAGCAGCTTAGCGGGGACAGGCCGCTACAATGAGCAGTTCTTC.

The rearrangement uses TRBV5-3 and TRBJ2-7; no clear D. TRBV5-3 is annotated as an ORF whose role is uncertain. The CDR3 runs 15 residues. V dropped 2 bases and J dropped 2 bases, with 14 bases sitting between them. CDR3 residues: CARSLTPERAYEQYF. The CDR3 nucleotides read TGTGCCAGAAGCTTAACTCCGGAGAGAGCCTACGAGCAGTACTTC.

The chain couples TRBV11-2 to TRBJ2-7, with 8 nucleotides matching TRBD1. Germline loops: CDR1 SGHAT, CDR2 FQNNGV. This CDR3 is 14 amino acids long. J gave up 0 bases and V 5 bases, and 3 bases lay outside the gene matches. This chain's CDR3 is CASSPDRASYEQYF. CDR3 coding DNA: TGTGCCAGCAGCCCGGACAGGGCCTCCTACGAGCAGTACTTC.

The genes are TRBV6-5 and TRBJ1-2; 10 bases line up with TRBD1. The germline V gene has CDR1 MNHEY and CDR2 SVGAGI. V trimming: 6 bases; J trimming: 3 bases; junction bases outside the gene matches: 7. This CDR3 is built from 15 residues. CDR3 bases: TGTGCCAGCAGCCCCGGGACAGGGGAGGACTATGGCTACACCTTC. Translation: CASSPGTGEDYGYTF.

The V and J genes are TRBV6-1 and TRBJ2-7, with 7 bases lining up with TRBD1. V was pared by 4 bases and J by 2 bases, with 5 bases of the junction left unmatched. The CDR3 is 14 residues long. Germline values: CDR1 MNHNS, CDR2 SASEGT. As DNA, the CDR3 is TGTGCCAGCAGTGGTCGACAGGGTCCCTACGAGCAGTACTTC. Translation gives CASSGRQGPYEQYF.

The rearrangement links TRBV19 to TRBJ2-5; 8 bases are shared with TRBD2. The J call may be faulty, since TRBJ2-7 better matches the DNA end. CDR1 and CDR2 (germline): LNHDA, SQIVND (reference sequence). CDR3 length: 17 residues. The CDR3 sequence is CASSPGLADGRDYEQYF. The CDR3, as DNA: TGTGCCAGTAGTCCAGGACTAGCCGACGGGAGGGACTACGAGCAGTACTTC.

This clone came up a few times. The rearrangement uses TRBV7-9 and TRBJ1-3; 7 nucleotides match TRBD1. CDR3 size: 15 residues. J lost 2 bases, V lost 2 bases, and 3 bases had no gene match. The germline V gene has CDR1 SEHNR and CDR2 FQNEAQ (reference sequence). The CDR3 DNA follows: TGTGCCAGCAGCTTAACCGGGACAGCTGGAAACACCATATATTTT. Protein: CASSLTGTAGNTIYF.

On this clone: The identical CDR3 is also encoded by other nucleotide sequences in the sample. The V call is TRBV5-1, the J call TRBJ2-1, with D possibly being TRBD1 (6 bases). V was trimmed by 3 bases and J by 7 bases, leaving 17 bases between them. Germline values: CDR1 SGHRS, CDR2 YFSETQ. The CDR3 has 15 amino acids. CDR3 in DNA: TGCGCCAGCAGCTGGAATCCCCCTCAGGGGAATGAGCAGTTCTTC. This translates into CASSWNPPQGNEQFF.

The CDR3, as DNA: TGTGCCAGTAGTGGGGCGGGAGCCGAAGCTTTCTTT. Residues: CASSGAGAEAFF. The chain joins TRBV19 to TRBJ1-1; D is possibly TRBD1 (5 bases). V lost 5 bases and J lost 8, with 12 bases in between. This CDR3 region has 12 residues. CDR1 is LNHDA, CDR2 SQIVND, per germline (reference sequence).

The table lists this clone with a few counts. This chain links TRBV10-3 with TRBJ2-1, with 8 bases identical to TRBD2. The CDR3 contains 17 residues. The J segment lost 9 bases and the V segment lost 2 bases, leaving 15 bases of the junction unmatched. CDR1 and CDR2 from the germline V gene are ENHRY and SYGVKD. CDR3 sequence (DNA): TGTGCCATCAGTGAGGGGCCGGGGGGCGGGGGGTTAGGTGAGCAGTTCTTC. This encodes CAISEGPGGGGLGEQFF.

The CDR3 nucleotides are TGTGCCAGCAGCTTAGCGCTCCTATACTCGAACACTGAAGCTTTCTTT. As protein: CASSLALLYSNTEAFF. The rearrangement links TRBV7-8 to TRBJ1-1; D not resolved. This CDR3 is 16 amino acids long. V gave up 0 bases and J gave up 1 base, with 12 bases separating them. From germline, CDR1 is SGHVS and CDR2 FQNEAQ.

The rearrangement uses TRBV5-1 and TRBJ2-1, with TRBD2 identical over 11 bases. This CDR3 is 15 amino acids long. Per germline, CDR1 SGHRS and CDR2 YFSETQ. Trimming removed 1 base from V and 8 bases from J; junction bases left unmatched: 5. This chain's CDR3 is CASSLSSGGAHEQFF. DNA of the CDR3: TGCGCCAGCAGCTTGAGTAGCGGGGGGGCACATGAGCAGTTCTTC. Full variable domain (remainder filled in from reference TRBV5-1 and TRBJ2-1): KAGVTQTPRYLIKTRGQQVTLSCSPISGHRSVSWYQQTPGQGLQFLFEYFSETQRNKGNFPGRFSGRQFSNSRSEMNVSTLELGDSALYLCASSLSSGGAHEQFFGPGTRLTVL.

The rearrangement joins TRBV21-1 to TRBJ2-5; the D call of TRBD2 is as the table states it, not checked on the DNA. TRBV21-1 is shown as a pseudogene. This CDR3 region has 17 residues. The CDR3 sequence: CASSAEAPDPKQETQYF. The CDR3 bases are TGTGCCAGCAGCGCGGAGGCCCCCGATCCGAAGCAAGAGACCCAGTACTTC.

The CDR3 is CAWSPPYRTDTQYF. CDR3 coding DNA: TGTGCCTGGAGCCCGCCCTACCGCACAGATACGCAGTATTTT. This chain links TRBV30 with TRBJ2-3; D unresolved. Germline V CDR1 and CDR2: GTSNPN, SVGIG (reference sequence). This CDR3 has 14 amino acids. The V end was cut by 3 bases, the J end by 1 base, with 11 bases between.

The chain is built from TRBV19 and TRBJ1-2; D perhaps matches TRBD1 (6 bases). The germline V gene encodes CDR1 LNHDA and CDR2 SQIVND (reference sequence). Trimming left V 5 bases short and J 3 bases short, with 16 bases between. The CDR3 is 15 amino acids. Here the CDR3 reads CASSPQHRAYYGYTF. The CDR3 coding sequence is TGTGCCAGTAGTCCCCAACACAGGGCCTACTATGGCTACACCTTC.

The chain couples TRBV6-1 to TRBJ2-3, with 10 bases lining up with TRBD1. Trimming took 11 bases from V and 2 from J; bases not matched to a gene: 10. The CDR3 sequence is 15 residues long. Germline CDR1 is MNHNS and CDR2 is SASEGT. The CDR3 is CAGSRQGAFTDTQYF. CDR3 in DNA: TGTGCCGGATCTCGACAGGGGGCTTTCACAGATACGCAGTATTTT.

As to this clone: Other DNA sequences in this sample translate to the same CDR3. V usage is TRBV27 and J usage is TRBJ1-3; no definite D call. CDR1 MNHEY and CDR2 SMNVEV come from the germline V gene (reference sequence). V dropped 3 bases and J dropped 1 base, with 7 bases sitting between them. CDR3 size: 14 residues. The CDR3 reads CASSLRQSGNTIYF. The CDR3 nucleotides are TGTGCCAGCAGTTTGCGACAATCTGGAAACACCATATATTTT.

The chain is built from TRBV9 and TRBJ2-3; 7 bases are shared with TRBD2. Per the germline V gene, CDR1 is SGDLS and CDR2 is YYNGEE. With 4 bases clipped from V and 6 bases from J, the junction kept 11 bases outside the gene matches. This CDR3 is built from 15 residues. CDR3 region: CASSWAAGEVDTQYF. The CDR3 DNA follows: TGTGCCAGCAGCTGGGCGGCGGGGGAAGTGGATACGCAGTATTTT. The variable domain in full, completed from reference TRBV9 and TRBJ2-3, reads DSGVTQTPKHLITATGQRVTLRCSPRSGDLSVYWYQQSLDQGLQFLIQYYNGEERAKGNILERFSAQQFPDLHSELNLSSLELGDSALYFCASSWAAGEVDTQYFGPGTRLTVL.